This entry features one T cell receptor (beta chain) sequence. Its target is not known. Donors were nominally healthy when sampled, though unrecorded immune exposures were likely. The record originates from a study of cytomegalovirus exposure and HLA in healthy donors. Overall study results and limits: HLA allele associations emerged for roughly 17,000 TCR beta sequences in a later analysis, at 0.05 false discovery rate. The authors later found TCR association rates varying by HLA locus, with DRB1 most and HLA-C fewest. According to an earlier analysis, most TCR beta V segments yielded productive rearrangements about 90% or about 30% of the time.

In the PCR, 60 Vbeta and 13 Jbeta primers were used. The method was immunoSEQ multiplex PCR; TCRdb's version includes in-frame clones alone and lacks a portion of them. The sample data list around 190,000 clones. Trimming removed 3 bases from V and 3 bases from J; junction bases left unmatched: 3. Germline V gene lookup returns CDR1 ENHRY and CDR2 SYGVKD. There are 14 residues in the CDR3. The specimen was PBMCs. This TCR was recovered from a woman aged 25 to 39 in good health and CMV-seropositive. The chain uses TRBV10-3 and TRBJ1-2; 8 nucleotides align to TRBD1. CDR3 DNA: TGTGCCATCAGTGATTCGGACAGGGACTATGGCTACACCTTC. It translates to CAISDSDRDYGYTF.